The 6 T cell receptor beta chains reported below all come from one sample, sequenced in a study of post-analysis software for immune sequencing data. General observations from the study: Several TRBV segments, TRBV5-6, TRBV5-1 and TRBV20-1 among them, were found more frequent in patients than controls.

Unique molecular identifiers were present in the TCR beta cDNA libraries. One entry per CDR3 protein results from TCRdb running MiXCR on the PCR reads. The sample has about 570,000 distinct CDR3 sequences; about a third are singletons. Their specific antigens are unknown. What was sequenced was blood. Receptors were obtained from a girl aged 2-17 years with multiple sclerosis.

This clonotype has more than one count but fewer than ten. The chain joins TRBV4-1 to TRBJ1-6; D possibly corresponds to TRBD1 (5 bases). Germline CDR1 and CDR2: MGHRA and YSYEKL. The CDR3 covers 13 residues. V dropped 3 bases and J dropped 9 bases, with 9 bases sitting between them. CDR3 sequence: CASSQGLPSPLHF. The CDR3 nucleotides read TGCGCCAGCAGCCAGGGGCTCCCTTCACCCCTCCACTTT.

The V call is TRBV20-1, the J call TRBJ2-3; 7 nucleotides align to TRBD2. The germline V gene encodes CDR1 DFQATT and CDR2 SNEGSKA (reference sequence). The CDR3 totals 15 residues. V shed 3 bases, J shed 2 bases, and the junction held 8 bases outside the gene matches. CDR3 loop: CSASGAGEVTDTQYF. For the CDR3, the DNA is TGCAGTGCTAGCGGGGCGGGGGAAGTCACAGATACGCAGTATTTT.

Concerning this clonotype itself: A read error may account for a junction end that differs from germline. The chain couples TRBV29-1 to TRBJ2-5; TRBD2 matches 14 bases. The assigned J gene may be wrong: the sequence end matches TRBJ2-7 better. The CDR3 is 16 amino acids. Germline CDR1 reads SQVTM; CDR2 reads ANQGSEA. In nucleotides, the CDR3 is TGCAGCGTTGGAGGGACTAGCGGGGGTTTCTCCCACGAGCAGTACTTC. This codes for CSVGGTSGGFSHEQYF.

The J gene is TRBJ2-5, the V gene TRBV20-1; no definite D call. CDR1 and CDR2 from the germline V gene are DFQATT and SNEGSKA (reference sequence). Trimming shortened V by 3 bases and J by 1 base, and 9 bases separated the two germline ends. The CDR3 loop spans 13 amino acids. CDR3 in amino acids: CSARAARQETQYF. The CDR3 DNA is TGCAGTGCTAGGGCAGCCCGCCAAGAGACCCAGTACTTC.

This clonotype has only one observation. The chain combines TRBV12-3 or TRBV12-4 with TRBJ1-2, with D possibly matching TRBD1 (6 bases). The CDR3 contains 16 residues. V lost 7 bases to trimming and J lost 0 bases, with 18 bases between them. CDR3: CASTERGGGTNYGYTF. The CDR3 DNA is TGTGCCAGCACCGAGCGGGGAGGGGGTACTAACTATGGCTACACCTTC.

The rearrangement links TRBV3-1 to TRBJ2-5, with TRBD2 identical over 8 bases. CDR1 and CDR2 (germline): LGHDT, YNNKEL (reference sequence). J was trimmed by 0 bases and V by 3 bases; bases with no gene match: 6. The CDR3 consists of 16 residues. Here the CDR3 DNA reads TGTGCCAGCAGCCATACGGGGGGGAGGTACCAAGAGACCCAGTACTTC. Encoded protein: CASSHTGGRYQETQYF.